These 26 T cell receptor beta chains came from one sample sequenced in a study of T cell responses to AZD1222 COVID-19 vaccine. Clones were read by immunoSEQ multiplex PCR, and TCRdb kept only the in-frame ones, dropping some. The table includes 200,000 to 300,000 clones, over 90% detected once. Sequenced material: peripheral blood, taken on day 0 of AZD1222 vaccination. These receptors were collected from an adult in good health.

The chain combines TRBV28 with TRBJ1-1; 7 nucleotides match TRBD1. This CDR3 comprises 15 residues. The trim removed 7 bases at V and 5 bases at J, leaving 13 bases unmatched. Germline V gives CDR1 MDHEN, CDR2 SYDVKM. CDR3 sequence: CASTWIQGGYTEAFF. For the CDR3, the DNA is TGTGCCAGCACTTGGATCCAGGGGGGATATACTGAAGCTTTCTTT. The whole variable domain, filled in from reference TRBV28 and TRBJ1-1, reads DVKVTQSSRYLVKRTGEKVFLECVQDMDHENMFWYRQDPGLGLRLIYFSYDVKMKEKGDIPEGYSVSREKKERFSLILESASTNQTSMYLCASTWIQGGYTEAFFGQGTRLTVV.

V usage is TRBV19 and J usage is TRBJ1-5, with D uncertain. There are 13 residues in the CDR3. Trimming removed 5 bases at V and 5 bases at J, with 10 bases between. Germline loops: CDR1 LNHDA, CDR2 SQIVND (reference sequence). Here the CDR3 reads CASSFYVDQPQHF. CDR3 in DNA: TGTGCCAGTAGTTTTTACGTCGATCAGCCCCAGCATTTT.

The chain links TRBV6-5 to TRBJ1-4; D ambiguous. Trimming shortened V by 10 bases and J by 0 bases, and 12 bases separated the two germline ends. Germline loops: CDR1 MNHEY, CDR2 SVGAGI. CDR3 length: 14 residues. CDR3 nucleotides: TGTGCCACCCAGCGCCAGGCAACTAATGAAAAACTGTTTTTT. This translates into CATQRQATNEKLFF.

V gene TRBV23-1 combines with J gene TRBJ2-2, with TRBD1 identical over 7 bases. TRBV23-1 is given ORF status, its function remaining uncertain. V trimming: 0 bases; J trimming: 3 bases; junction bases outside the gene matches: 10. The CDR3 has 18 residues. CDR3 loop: CASSQSRVSGGDTGELFF. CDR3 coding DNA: TGCGCCAGCAGTCAATCGAGGGTTTCAGGGGGTGACACCGGGGAGCTGTTTTTT.

The CDR3 reads CASSSQGTGNTIYF. As DNA, the CDR3 is TGTGCCAGCAGCTCCCAGGGTACTGGAAACACCATATATTTT. V gene TRBV7-2 combines with J gene TRBJ1-3; weak D call: TRBD1 (5 bases). CDR3 length equals 14 residues. V gave up 4 bases and J gave up 2 bases, with 9 bases separating them. CDR1 SGHTA and CDR2 FQGNSA come from the germline V gene.

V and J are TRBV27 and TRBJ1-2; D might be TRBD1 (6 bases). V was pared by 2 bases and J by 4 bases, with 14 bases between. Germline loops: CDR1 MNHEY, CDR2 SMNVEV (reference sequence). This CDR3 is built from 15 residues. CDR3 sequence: CASSLGRGTTYGYTF. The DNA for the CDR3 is TGTGCCAGCAGTTTAGGCAGGGGAACGACCTATGGCTACACCTTC.

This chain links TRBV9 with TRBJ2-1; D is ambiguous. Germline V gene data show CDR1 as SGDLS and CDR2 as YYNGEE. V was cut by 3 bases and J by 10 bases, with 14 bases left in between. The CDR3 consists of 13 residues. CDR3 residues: CASSEIVAIEQFF. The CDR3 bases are TGTGCCAGCAGCGAGATCGTAGCAATCGAGCAGTTCTTC.

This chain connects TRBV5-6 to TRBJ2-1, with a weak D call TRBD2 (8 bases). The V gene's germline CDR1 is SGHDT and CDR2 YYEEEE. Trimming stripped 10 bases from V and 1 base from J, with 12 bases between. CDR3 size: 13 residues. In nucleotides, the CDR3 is TGTGCCGCGGGGGGACAGTCCTACAATGAGCAGTTCTTC. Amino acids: CAAGGQSYNEQFF.

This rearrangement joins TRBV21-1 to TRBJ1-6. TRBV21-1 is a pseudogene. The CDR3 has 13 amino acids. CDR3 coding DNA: TGTGCCGTGGAGGGACTGCACGATTCACCCCTCCACTTT. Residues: CAVEGLHDSPLHF.

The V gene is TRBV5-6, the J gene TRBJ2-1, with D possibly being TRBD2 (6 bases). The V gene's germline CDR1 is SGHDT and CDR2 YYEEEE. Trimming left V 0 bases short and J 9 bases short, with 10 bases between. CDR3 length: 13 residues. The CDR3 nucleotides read TGTGCCAGCAGCTTGGCCGTAGCGGTTGAGCAGTTCTTC. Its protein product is CASSLAVAVEQFF.

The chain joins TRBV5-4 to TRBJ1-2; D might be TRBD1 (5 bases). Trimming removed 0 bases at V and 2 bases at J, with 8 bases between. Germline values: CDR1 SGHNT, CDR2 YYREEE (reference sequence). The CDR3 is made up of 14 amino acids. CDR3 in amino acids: CASSLVGRNYGYTF. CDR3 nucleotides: TGTGCCAGCAGCTTGGTGGGGCGGAACTATGGCTACACCTTC. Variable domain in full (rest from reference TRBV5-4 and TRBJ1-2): ETGVTQSPTHLIKTRGQQVTLRCSSQSGHNTVSWYQQALGQGPQFIFQYYREEENGRGNFPPRFSGLQFPNYSSELNVNALELDDSALYLCASSLVGRNYGYTFGSGTRLTVV.

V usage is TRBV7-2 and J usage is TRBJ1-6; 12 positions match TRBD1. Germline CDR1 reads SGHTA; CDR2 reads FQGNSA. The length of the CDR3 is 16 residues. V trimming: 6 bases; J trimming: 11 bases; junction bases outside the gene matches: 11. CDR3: CASRNGGTGGSTPLHF. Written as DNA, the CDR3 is TGTGCCAGCAGAAATGGCGGGACAGGGGGCTCTACACCCCTCCACTTT.

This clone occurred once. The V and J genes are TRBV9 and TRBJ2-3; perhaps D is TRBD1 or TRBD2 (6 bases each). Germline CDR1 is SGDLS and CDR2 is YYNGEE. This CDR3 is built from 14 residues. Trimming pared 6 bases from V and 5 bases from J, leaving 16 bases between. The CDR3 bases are TGTGCCAGCAATCTGTGGGGGGCGGGAGATACGCAGTATTTT. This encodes CASNLWGAGDTQYF. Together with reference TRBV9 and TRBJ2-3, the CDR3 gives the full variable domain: DSGVTQTPKHLITATGQRVTLRCSPRSGDLSVYWYQQSLDQGLQFLIQYYNGEERAKGNILERFSAQQFPDLHSELNLSSLELGDSALYFCASNLWGAGDTQYFGPGTRLTVL.

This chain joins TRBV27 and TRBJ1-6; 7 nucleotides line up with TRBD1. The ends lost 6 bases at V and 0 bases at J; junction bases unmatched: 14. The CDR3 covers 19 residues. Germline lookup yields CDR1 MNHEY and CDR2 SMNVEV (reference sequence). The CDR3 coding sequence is TGTGCCAGCAGCTCCGCCACGGACAGGCTAAGCTCCTATAATTCACCCCTCCACTTT. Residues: CASSSATDRLSSYNSPLHF.

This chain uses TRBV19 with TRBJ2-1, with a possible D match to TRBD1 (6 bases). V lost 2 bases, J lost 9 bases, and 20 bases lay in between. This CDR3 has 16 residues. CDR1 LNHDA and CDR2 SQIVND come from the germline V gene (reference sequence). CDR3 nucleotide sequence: TGTGCCAGTAGTATATCTGCTGGGGGCCCCCCACTTGAGCAGTTCTTC. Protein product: CASSISAGGPPLEQFF.

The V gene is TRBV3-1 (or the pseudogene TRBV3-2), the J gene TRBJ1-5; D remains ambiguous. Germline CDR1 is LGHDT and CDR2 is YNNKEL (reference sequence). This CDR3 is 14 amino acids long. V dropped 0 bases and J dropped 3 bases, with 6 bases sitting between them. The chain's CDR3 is CASSQDTTNQPQHF. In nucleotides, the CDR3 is TGTGCCAGCAGCCAAGACACGACCAATCAGCCCCAGCATTTT.

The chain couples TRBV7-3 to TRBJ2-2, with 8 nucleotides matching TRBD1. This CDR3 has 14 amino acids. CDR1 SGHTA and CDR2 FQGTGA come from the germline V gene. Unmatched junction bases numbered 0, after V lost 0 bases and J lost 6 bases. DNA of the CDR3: TGTGCCAGCAGCTTAACGGGACAGGCCGGGGAGCTGTTTTTT. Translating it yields CASSLTGQAGELFF.

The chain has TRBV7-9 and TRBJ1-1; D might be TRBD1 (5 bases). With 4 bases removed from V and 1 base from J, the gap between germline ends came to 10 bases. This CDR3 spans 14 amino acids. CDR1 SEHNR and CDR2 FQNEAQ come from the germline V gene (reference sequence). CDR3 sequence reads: CASSWEGANTEAFF. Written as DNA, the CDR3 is TGTGCCAGCAGCTGGGAAGGGGCGAACACTGAAGCTTTCTTT.

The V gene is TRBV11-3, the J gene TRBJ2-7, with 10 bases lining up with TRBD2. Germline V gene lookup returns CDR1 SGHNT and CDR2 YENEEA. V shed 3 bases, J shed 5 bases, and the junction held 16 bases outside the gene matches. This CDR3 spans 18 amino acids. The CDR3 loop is CASSFRVSSGRGKNEQYF. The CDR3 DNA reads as TGTGCCAGCAGCTTTAGGGTATCGAGCGGGAGGGGGAAAAACGAGCAGTACTTC.

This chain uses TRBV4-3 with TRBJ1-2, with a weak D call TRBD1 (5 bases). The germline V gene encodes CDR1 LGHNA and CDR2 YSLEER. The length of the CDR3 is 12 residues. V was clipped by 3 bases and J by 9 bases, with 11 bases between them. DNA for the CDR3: TGCGCCAGCAGCCAGAGGGGCCTCCGCTACACCTTC. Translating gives CASSQRGLRYTF.

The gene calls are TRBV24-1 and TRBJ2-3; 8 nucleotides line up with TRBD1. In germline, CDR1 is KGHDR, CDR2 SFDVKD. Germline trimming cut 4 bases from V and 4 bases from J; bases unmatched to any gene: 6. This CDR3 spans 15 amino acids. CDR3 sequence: CATSDTGTGSDTQYF. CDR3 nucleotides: TGTGCCACCAGTGACACCGGGACAGGTTCAGATACGCAGTATTTT.

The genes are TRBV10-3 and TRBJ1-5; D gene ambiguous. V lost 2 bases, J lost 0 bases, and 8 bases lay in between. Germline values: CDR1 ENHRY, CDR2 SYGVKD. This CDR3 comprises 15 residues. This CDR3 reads CAISEGVNSNQPQHF. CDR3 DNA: TGTGCCATCAGTGAGGGGGTGAATAGCAATCAGCCCCAGCATTTT.

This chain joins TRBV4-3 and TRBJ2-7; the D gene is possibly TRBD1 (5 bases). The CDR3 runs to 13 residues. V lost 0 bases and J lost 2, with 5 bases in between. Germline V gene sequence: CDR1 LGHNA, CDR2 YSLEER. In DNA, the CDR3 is TGCGCCAGCAGCCAAGAGACAGCCTACGAGCAGTACTTC. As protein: CASSQETAYEQYF.

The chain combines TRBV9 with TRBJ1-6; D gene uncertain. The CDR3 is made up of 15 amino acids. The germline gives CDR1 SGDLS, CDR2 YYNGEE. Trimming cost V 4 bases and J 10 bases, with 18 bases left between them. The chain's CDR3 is CASSPRGDMGSPLHF. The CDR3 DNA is TGTGCCAGCAGCCCCCGGGGAGACATGGGATCACCCCTCCACTTT.

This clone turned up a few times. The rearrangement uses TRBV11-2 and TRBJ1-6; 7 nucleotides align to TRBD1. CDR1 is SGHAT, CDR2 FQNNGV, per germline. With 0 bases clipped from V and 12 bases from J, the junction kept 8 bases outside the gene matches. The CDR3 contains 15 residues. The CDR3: CASSLDRSGGLPLHF. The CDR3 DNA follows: TGTGCCAGCAGCTTAGACCGTTCAGGGGGACTACCCCTCCACTTT. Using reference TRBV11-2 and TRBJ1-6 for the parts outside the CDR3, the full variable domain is EAGVAQSPRYKIIEKRQSVAFWCNPISGHATLYWYQQILGQGPKLLIQFQNNGVVDDSQLPKDRFSAERLKGVDSTLKIQPAKLEDSAVYLCASSLDRSGGLPLHFGNGTRLTVT.

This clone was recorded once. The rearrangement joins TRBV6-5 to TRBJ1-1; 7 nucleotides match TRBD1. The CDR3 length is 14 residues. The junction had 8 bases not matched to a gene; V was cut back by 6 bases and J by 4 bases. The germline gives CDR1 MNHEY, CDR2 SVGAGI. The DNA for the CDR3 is TGTGCCAGCAGCGCAGGGACAGCAGTCACTGAAGCTTTCTTT. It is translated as CASSAGTAVTEAFF.